The rows below give T cell receptor beta chains drawn from one sample of a study of post-analysis software for immune sequencing data. Using its own MiXCR run on the PCR reads, TCRdb lists one record per CDR3 protein. The data show approximately 730,000 distinct CDR3 sequences, with roughly 29% seen just once and 0.56% held by the top ten. Material: blood. The receptors here all came from a girl aged 10 to 17 with multiple sclerosis. Both conserved end residues are part of each CDR3. D genes are given only for firm matches. Clone sizes are given selectively: once, few, many, or a class where the clone is expanded.

CDR3 length | D gene | clone size | J gene | V gene | CDR3 protein | CDR3 DNA
15 | TRBD1 | few | TRBJ2-5 | TRBV28 | CASSSTGTGTMGQYF | TGTGCCAGCAGCTCTACCGGGACAGGGACGATGGGGCAGTACTTC
16 | NA | few | TRBJ2-3 | TRBV11-2 | CASTSRASQSVNTQYF | TGTGCCAGCACCTCTCGGGCTAGCCAGAGCGTAAATACGCAGTATTTT
14 | NA | NA | TRBJ1-2 | TRBV4-3 | CASSQDLAGDGYTF | TGCGCCAGCAGCCAAGATTTAGCGGGGGACGGCTACACCTTC
15 | TRBD1 | few | TRBJ2-1 | TRBV20-1 | CSAALDRGQLDEQFF | TGCAGTGCTGCATTGGACAGGGGGCAACTCGATGAGCAGTTCTTC
16 | TRBD2 | NA | TRBJ2-5 | TRBV7-6 | CASSSPGGLDRETQYF | TGTGCCAGCAGCTCCCCGGGGGGGCTAGACCGGGAGACCCAGTACTTC
15 | TRBD1 | NA | TRBJ2-1 | TRBV5-6 | CASRSVDRAYNEQFF | TGTGCCAGTAGGAGCGTCGACAGGGCCTACAATGAGCAGTTCTTC
15 | NA | NA | TRBJ2-3 | TRBV6-4 | CASSDGLASTDTQYF | TGTGCCAGCAGTGACGGGCTAGCGAGCACAGATACGCAGTATTTT
16 | NA | NA | TRBJ1-5 | TRBV27 | CASSPEAGNSNQPQHF | TGTGCCAGCAGCCCCGAGGCAGGGAATAGCAATCAGCCCCAGCATTTT
15 | NA | NA | TRBJ2-1 | TRBV11-2 | CASSPTEISYNEQFF | TGTGCCAGCAGCCCGACAGAAATCTCCTACAATGAGCAGTTCTTC
15 | NA | NA | TRBJ2-1 | TRBV9 | CASSVGLQRYDLQFF | TGTGCCAGCAGCGTAGGATTACAGCGGTACGACCTGCAGTTCTTC
15 | NA | NA | TRBJ2-1 | TRBV7-2 | CAGSLRSGIQETQFF | TGTGCCGGCAGCTTACGGTCGGGGATCCAAGAGACCCAGTTCTTC
14 | TRBD1 | NA | TRBJ2-5 | TRBV28 | CASSLTGDGETQYF | TGTGCCAGCAGTTTAACAGGGGACGGAGAGACCCAGTACTTC
15 | TRBD1 | NA | TRBJ1-6 | TRBV2 | CASSNRDRGYSPLHF | TGTGCCAGCAGTAACCGGGACAGGGGTTATTCACCCCTCCACTTT
15 | NA | few | TRBJ2-1 | TRBV7-6 | CASRPPGSSYNEQFF | TGTGCCAGCAGACCGCCGGGTAGCTCCTACAATGAGCAGTTCTTC
15 | TRBD2 | NA | TRBJ2-7 | TRBV24-1 | CATSSPSGLSYEQYF | TGTGCCACCAGTAGTCCTAGCGGACTCTCCTACGAGCAGTACTTC
13 | NA | few | TRBJ2-1 | TRBV28 | CAILPRGSNEQFF | TGTGCCATCCTACCTCGGGGGAGCAATGAGCAGTTCTTC
14 | NA | NA | TRBJ2-1 | TRBV5-5 | CASRTYSGHNEQFF | TGTGCCAGCAGAACGTATAGCGGACACAATGAGCAGTTCTTC
15 | NA | few | TRBJ2-3 | TRBV7-2 | CAIQLQGFSTDTQYF | TGTGCCATCCAACTTCAGGGATTTAGCACAGATACGCAGTATTTT
13 | NA | many | TRBJ1-2 | TRBV12-3/TRBV12-4 | CASSLAPVDGYTF | TGTGCCAGCAGTTTAGCCCCCGTAGACGGCTACACCTTC
19 | NA | NA | TRBJ2-6 | TRBV25-1 | CASSVSVHSRNSGANVLTF | TGTGCCAGCAGTGTAAGTGTGCACAGCCGCAACTCTGGGGCCAACGTCCTGACTTTC
14 | NA | few | TRBJ1-1 | TRBV28 | CASTEIQGRSEAFF | TGTGCCAGCACCGAAATACAGGGTAGGTCTGAAGCTTTCTTT
15 | NA | NA | TRBJ1-5 | TRBV6-4 | CASSDSRRWVEPQHF | TGTGCCAGCAGTGACTCACGGAGGTGGGTTGAGCCCCAGCATTTT